The entry below describes one T cell receptor (beta chain). Its antigen remains unknown. TCRdb reprocessed the reads with MiXCR, giving one entry per CDR3 protein. Of 250,000 to 400,000 distinct CDR3 sequences listed, around a quarter were seen once; the top ten hold roughly 13%. This record belongs to a study of T cell repertoires in cytomegalovirus infection. Background on the study: Indications of both CMV infection and matching HLA type were provided by public TCR beta signatures.

V was shortened by 8 bases and J by 0 bases, with 10 bases between the two germline ends. Germline-derived CDR1 and CDR2 are SNHLY and FYNNEI. CDR3 length: 13 amino acids. This chain links TRBV2 with TRBJ1-2; D unresolved. Sequencing used cultured PBMCs, obtained from culture after CMV antigen stimulation. This receptor was identified in a human donor in good health (CMV status not recorded). Some clones in this sample may be carry-over from other donors' samples. CDR3 coding DNA: TGTGCCAGCCGTGGCGAGGCTAACTATGGCTACACCTTC. Protein sequence: CASRGEANYGYTF.